This T cell receptor (beta chain) derives from a study of cytomegalovirus exposure and HLA in healthy donors (dated by TCRdb to about 2017). For the study in its entirety: An earlier analysis of 550 to 700 of the donors reported 250 to 350 Gb of sequence data and 117 million unique TCR beta sequences from about 200 million T cells. The aim of the study was to test whether cataloging public T cell receptors could identify signatures of past pathogen exposure. Using immunosequencing, the study profiled T cell repertoires from roughly 650 subjects and related those repertoires to cytomegalovirus serostatus. On average, roughly 240,000 unique TCR beta nucleotide sequences were sequenced per donor among 398 genotyped donors of the cohort, with 15% to 20% of those sequences being non-productive. In a later genetic analysis, genome-wide SNP genotypes for about 55% of the roughly 670 donors were used, and that subset was treated as a discovery cohort. Because of strong linkage in the cohort, roughly five DR-DQ haplotypes were treated as single units for association and clustering. An early release covering 550 to 650 HLA-typed donors comprised about 300 gigabases of sequencing data and around 86 million unique TCR sequences. The number of typed donors differed by locus: roughly 629-640 for A, B, C, DRB1 and DQB1; approximately 540 for DQA1; approximately 600 for DPA1; and some 450 for DPB1. In an earlier analysis of around 540 of the donors, high-throughput TCR beta sequencing was used to judge whether each TCR beta V gene segment behaved as functional or pseudogenic. Donor age, sex, ethnicity and CMV serostatus were compiled alongside the repertoire data. Among the roughly 400 genotyped donors, around 79% belonged to the genetic ancestry cluster associated with self-reported Caucasian donors. The later analysis used no new phenotypic data to find candidate immune exposures, relying instead on TCR beta sequences and their occurrence across donors. To predict cytomegalovirus infection status, the study combined high-throughput TCR immunosequencing, statistical association of individual TCRs with disease status, and machine learning. HLA typing included class I and class II loci at four-digit resolution. In addition to the first cohort of around 670 subjects, a separate validation cohort of around 110 different subjects was used. To study patterns of TCR occurrence, a later analysis re-analyzed previously published TCR beta repertoires from 600 to 750 donors and added high-resolution HLA genotyping. All discovery cohort repertoires had been generated using a single sequencing platform. What the authors observed across the whole study: Because HLA typing was missing for some donors at each locus, association tests included only the typed subset. A cluster of highly shared sequence variants was judged likely to be a technical artifact of the sequencing pipeline. Roughly uniform sequencing depth across donors was assumed in presence/absence analyses, although this assumption may not hold. At a false discovery rate of 0.05, a later analysis linked some 17,000 TCR beta sequences to specific HLA alleles. Cytomegalovirus status was reported to be diagnosed by the classifier with high specificity and sensitivity in both the original and validation cohorts. According to a later analysis, parvovirus B19, influenza, CMV and Epstein-Barr virus appeared linked to several top co-occurrence clusters. A total of 164 TCR beta chains were listed by the study as associated with cytomegalovirus. Because counts were too low, fewer than 20 rarely observed V segments, including chromosome 9 orphons, were excluded from the earlier analysis of 587 of the donors. Correlated functional status among segregating V segments might be attributable to linkage disequilibrium, but an unknown experimental factor could not be ruled out. Broadly in line with IMGT annotations, most TCR beta V segments showed up in productive rearrangements about 87% or about 30% of the time in an earlier analysis of several hundred of the donors. A later genetic analysis associated a missense DCLRE1C variant with V-gene and J-gene trimming of TCR beta chains, and an independent cohort replicated the association. A further reported finding was that TCR beta sequences accurately predicted the HLA-A and HLA-B alleles for most subjects in the first cohort. In a later genetic analysis, fewer N-insertions in productive TCRs were reported among donors in an Asian-associated ancestry cluster than the roughly 640-donor mean. According to a later analysis, most CMV-associated TCR beta chains appeared to be HLA-restricted, and the HLA associations seemed to be driven largely by CMV exposure. Compared with equally common non-associated chains, HLA-associated TCR beta chains in a later analysis were more clonally expanded and had lower generation probabilities. When HLA alleles, especially DR and DQ, strongly co-occurred, attributing TCR associations to individual alleles was difficult. In a later analysis, TCR association rates were found to vary across HLA loci, with the most associated TCRs seen for DRB1 alleles and the fewest for HLA-C alleles. The 87-base-pair reads could not distinguish some IMGT-functional V segments, including TRBV6-2 and TRBV6-3, so those segments were excluded. The authors suggested that the approach could potentially be extended to other disease states and immunological phenotypes. For the cohort, immune exposure information was limited to CMV serostatus. This cohort had only TCR beta chains sequenced, and the lack of alpha or paired-chain data limited which features could be detected. In vitro tests confirmed that a few of the cytomegalovirus-associated TCR beta chains recognize cytomegalovirus antigens. Across donors, most TCR sequences were observed very rarely, whereas some public TCRs were present in many individuals.

In total, approximately 610 healthy bone marrow donors made up the cohort. At the time of sampling, all cohort members were nominally healthy, though unrecorded immune exposures were likely present. The donor tested CMV seronegative, placing the donor among the 350 to 400 seronegative members of the cohort. Every donor gave a peripheral blood sample, and the peripheral blood mononuclear cells from that sample were used for TCR beta sequencing. The Qiagen DNeasy Blood Extraction Kit was used to extract genomic DNA from the blood cell samples. According to the germline V gene, CDR1 reads SGHVS and CDR2 reads FNYEAQ. The CDR3 spans 13 residues, from the cysteine through the phenylalanine. The retained sequence is limited to the CDR3, 39 bases, with the frame set at the first base. At the junction V is shortened by 5 bases and J by 4 bases, with 12 bases in between. The library was generated by the immunoSEQ multiplex PCR assay. A mixture of 60 forward primers for TCR Vbeta segments and 13 reverse primers for TCR Jbeta segments was used in the multiplex PCR. Amplification of the CDR3 region of rearranged TCR beta genes was performed with a multiplex PCR assay on genomic DNA. The amplified TCR beta libraries were sequenced on the Illumina HiSeq System as 87-base-pair reads. The published analysis was carried out like this. In a later analysis, tens of millions of unique TCR beta chains were counted across the approximately 670 repertoires, and roughly 10 million of these chains were shared by at least two donors. Raw reads were error-corrected and collapsed into unique sequences with a nearest-neighbor algorithm that merged closely related sequences to remove PCR and sequencing errors. CDR3 sequences were aligned to IMGT reference sequences to assign V, D and J gene segments. For a sequence to be retained, a match of at least six nucleotides to both a V gene segment and a J gene segment was required. A rearrangement was called productive if the CDR3 had no stop codons and remained in frame with V and J, and every other rearrangement was called non-productive. Following IMGT convention, CDR3 was defined as the stretch from the second conserved V-encoded cysteine up to the conserved J-encoded phenylalanine. Sequences without an unambiguous match to a single V gene segment were excluded from the earlier analysis of about 600 of the donors. In an earlier analysis of approximately 610 of the donors, V segments were called functional above 56.7% productive rearrangements and were called segregating when the between-donor standard deviation exceeded 5%. A statistical classification framework was built to diagnose cytomegalovirus status from the catalog of TCR beta chain sequences. V and J gene assignment, in a later analysis, came from comparing TCR nucleotide sequences with IMGT/GENE-DB human TR gene sequences. The TCRdist pipeline was used in a later analysis to assign CDR3 sequences and most-parsimonious VDJ recombination scenarios. A later analysis defined each TCR beta chain by its CDR3 amino acid sequence plus V-gene family, and excluded reads lacking a unique V-gene family. As a way to deal with suspected cross-contamination and a sequencing artifact, a later analysis dropped over 550 nucleotide sequences that were highly shared and had low generation probability. For each public chain, a later analysis derived a clonal expansion index from normalized ranks of inferred template counts within each repertoire. A later analysis computed generation probabilities with a VDJ recombination model fitted to out-of-frame rearrangements, and checked the results against IGoR. Hypergeometric tests were used in a later analysis to score TCR-TCR, TCR-HLA and TCR-CMV co-occurrence, with a repertoire-size bias correction applied to the TCR pairs. A later analysis estimated false discovery rates by permuting HLA or CMV assignments 20 times. In a later analysis, co-occurring TCRs were grouped with DBSCAN, and TCRdist sequence similarity was added when clustering was performed within HLA-allele-positive subsets. For co-occurrence clustering, repertoires with fewer than 30,000 or more than 120,000 public chains were excluded, along with about five repertoires with anomalous nucleotide sharing. TCRdb obtained this table from immuneACCESS and retained in-frame rearrangements with V and J assigned. These tables miss some clones; where compared with another copy, unresolved V genes account for less than half of the shortfall, and the remainder is unexplained. V, J and clone size are taken as reported in that table, and D and trimming were inferred from the DNA itself. A total of more than 95,000 clones appear in this sample, about four fifths of them only once. Clones ranked in the top ten supply about 3.5% of the sample.

A note on this clone: What this receptor recognizes is not known. No clone much larger than this one lies a single base away; base qualities are absent.

The rearrangement combines TRBV7-6 with TRBJ2-7; the D segment could be TRBD2, given 6 matching bases. This clonotype originated in a middle-aged man in good health and CMV-seronegative. Input material: PBMCs. This receptor carries the CDR3 CASSPQEGYEQYF. The sequenced DNA is TGTGCCAGCAGCCCCCAGGAGGGGTACGAGCAGTACTTC.